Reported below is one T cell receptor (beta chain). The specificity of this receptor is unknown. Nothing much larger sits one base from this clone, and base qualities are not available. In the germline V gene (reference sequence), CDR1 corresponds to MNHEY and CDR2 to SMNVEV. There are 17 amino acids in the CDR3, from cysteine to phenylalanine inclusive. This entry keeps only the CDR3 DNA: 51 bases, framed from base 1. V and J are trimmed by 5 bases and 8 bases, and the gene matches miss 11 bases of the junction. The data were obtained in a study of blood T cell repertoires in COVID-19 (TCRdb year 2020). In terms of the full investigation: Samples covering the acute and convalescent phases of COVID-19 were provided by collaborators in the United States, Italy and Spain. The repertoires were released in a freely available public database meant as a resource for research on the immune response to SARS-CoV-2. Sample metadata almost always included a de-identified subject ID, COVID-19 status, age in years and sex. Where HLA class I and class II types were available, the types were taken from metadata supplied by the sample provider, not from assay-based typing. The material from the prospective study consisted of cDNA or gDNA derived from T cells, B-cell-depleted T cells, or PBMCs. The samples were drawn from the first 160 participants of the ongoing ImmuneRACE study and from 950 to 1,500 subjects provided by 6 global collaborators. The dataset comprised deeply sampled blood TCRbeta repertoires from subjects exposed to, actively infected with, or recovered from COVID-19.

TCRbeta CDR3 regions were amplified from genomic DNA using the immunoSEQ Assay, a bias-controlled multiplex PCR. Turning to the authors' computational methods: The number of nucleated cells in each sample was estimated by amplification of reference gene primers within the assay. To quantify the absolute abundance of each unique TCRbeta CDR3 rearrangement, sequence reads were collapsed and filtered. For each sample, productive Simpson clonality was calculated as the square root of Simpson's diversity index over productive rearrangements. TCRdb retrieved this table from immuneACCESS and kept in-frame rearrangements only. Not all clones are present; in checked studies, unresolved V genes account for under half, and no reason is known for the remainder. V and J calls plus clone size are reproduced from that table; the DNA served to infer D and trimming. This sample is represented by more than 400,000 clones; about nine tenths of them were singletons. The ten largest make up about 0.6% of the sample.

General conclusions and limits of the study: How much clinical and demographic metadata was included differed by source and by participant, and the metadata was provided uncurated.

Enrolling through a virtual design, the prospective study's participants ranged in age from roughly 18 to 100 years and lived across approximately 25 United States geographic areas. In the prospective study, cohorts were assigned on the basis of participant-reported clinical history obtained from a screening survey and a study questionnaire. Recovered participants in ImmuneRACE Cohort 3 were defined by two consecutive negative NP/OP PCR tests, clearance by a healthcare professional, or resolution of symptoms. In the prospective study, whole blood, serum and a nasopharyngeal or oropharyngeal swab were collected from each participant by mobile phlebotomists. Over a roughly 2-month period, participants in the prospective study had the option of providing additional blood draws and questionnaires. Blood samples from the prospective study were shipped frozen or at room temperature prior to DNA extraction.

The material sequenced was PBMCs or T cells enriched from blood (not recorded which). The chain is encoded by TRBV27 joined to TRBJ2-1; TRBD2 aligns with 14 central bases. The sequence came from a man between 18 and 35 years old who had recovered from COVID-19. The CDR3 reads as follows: CASSKSPWGLAGDEQFF. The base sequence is TGTGCCAGCAGTAAGAGCCCCTGGGGACTAGCGGGAGATGAGCAGTTCTTC.